This T cell receptor (beta chain) was observed in a study of T cells in Graves' hyperthyroidism and ophthalmopathy. Broader study findings: Researchers report that a 13 V-J model separated ophthalmopathy from stable hyperthyroidism.

This CDR3 is 15 amino acids long. Per germline, CDR1 SGHRS and CDR2 YFSETQ. An approximately 10 ml volume of fresh peripheral blood provided the PBMCs. About this clonotype: Its antigen is still unknown. A junction boundary mismatches the germline segment, possibly from a read error.

Amplification of TCR beta CDR3 regions used RNA as the template. Using the HTBI primer set, a first-round RT-PCR was run on the TCR CDR3. TCRdb re-analysed the multiplex PCR reads in MiXCR, keeping a single row per CDR3 protein. The sample holds 380,000 or so distinct CDR3 sequences; 19% are singletons and the top ten take 3.7%. The material sequenced was blood. The chain recombines TRBV5-1 with TRBJ2-2, with D perhaps being TRBD1 or TRBD2 (5 bases each). The sequence came from a woman in her late teens or twenties with Graves' hyperthyroidism. The DNA for the CDR3 is TGCGCCAGCAGCTCCAAGGCAGGGACGATCGGGGAGCTGCTTTTT. The encoded protein is CASSSKAGTIGELLF. Filled out from reference TRBV5-1 and TRBJ2-2, the complete variable domain reads KAGVTQTPRYLIKTRGQQVTLSCSPISGHRSVSWYQQTPGQGLQFLFEYFSETQRNKGNFPGRFSGRQFSNSRSEMNVSTLELGDSALYLCASSSKAGTIGELLFGEGSRLTVL.